These 16 T cell receptor beta chains were sequenced from one sample in a study of T cell repertoires in cytomegalovirus infection. One entry per CDR3 protein, called by TCRdb with MiXCR from the reads. The repertoire holds hundreds of thousands of distinct CDR3 sequences, with approximately 24% as singletons. Sequencing was performed on CD8+ T cells from PBMCs. These TCRs come from a human donor in good health (CMV status not recorded). Some clones in this sample may be carry-over from other donors' samples.

This clonotype came up many times. This chain links TRBV6-1 with TRBJ2-1; D possibly uses TRBD1 or TRBD2 (5 bases each). With 2 bases removed from V and 4 bases from J, the gap between germline ends came to 12 bases. Germline CDR1 MNHNS, CDR2 SASEGT. There are 15 residues in the CDR3. This CDR3 is CASSEPGRRYNEQFF. CDR3 in DNA: TGTGCCAGCAGTGAACCGGGACGGAGGTACAATGAGCAGTTCTTC.

The V call is TRBV6-5, the J call TRBJ2-2; 8 positions agree with TRBD2. The CDR3 has 16 amino acids. V lost 5 bases, J lost 3 bases, and 8 bases stayed unmatched. The germline gives CDR1 MNHEY, CDR2 SVGAGI. The CDR3 DNA reads as TGTGCCAGCAGTGGACTTAGCGGGGAGGACACCGGGGAGCTGTTTTTT. It specifies CASSGLSGEDTGELFF.

The chain combines TRBV7-6 with TRBJ2-1, with TRBD1 matching over 9 bases. The germline CDR1 and CDR2 sequences are SGHVS and FNYEAQ. The J segment lost 6 bases and the V segment lost 5 bases, leaving 11 bases of the junction unmatched. This CDR3 is built from 16 residues. For the CDR3, the DNA is TGTGCCAGCAGCCCAACAGGGACAGGGATCGGCAATGAGCAGTTCTTC. Translating gives CASSPTGTGIGNEQFF.

Comments on this clonotype: This clone may be a read error of a much larger clone one base away. Written as DNA, the CDR3 is TGTGCCAACAGCTCGGAAACAGGGGATGGCTACACCTTC. Its protein product is CANSSETGDGYTF. The chain uses TRBV7-6 and TRBJ1-2; 7 bases fit TRBD1. CDR3 size: 13 residues. The germline V gene has CDR1 SGHVS and CDR2 FNYEAQ.

This clonotype was counted only a few times. The gene calls are TRBV19 and TRBJ2-1; 8 bases line up with TRBD1. CDR3 length equals 18 residues. CDR1 is LNHDA, CDR2 SQIVND, per germline (reference sequence). V trimming: 5 bases; J trimming: 0 bases; junction bases outside the gene matches: 12. The CDR3 reads CASSGGMGQASSYNEQFF. The CDR3 DNA reads TGTGCCAGTAGTGGGGGTATGGGACAGGCGAGCTCCTACAATGAGCAGTTCTTC.

A remark on this clonotype: One end of the junction varies from germline; a read error may be responsible. The DNA of the CDR3 is TGTGCCAACAGTTCCGAGTGGGAGGGGGAAAAACTGTTTTTT. It specifies CANSSEWEGEKLFF. The J gene is TRBJ1-4, the V gene TRBV6-2 or TRBV6-3; maybe TRBD1 (5 bases). This CDR3 is built from 14 residues. Germline V gene data show CDR1 as MNHEY and CDR2 as SVGEGT.

The sample holds many counts of this clonotype. The chain joins TRBV6-6 to TRBJ2-3, with TRBD1 identical over 7 bases. The germline V gene encodes CDR1 MNHNY and CDR2 SVGAGI (reference sequence). J gave up 3 bases and V 4 bases, and 16 bases lay outside the gene matches. This CDR3 has 18 residues. The chain's CDR3 is CASSSSIDRVSGTDTQYF. DNA for the CDR3: TGTGCCAGCAGTTCTTCAATAGACAGGGTTTCTGGTACAGATACGCAGTATTTT.

The chain has TRBV19 and TRBJ2-3; TRBD1 matches 12 bases. Trimming took 4 bases from V and 2 from J; bases not matched to a gene: 4. The CDR3 length is 16 residues. Germline CDR1 reads LNHDA; CDR2 reads SQIVND (reference sequence). CDR3 sequence (DNA): TGTGCCAGTAGTACAGGGACAGGGGGCTTCACAGATACGCAGTATTTT. Its protein product is CASSTGTGGFTDTQYF.

This clonotype was seen only once. The chain is built from TRBV19 and TRBJ2-1; 7 nucleotides agree with TRBD2. Germline-derived CDR1 and CDR2 are LNHDA and SQIVND (reference sequence). Trimming cost V 5 bases and J 10 bases; bases outside gene matches: 5. The length of the CDR3 is 12 residues. DNA for the CDR3: TGTGCCAGTAGTTCGGGGGGTCAAGAGCAGTTCTTC. Amino acid sequence: CASSSGGQEQFF.

The chain uses TRBV7-6 and TRBJ2-3; 14 bases agree with TRBD2. The CDR3 is 15 amino acids. With 6 bases clipped from V and 10 bases from J, the junction kept 9 bases outside the gene matches. Germline loops: CDR1 SGHVS, CDR2 FNYEAQ. The CDR3 protein is CASSRGTSGGPSQYF. CDR3 bases: TGTGCCAGCAGTCGCGGGACTAGCGGGGGCCCTTCGCAGTATTTT.

The gene calls are TRBV20-1 and TRBJ1-1; possibly TRBD1 for D (6 bases). Per germline, CDR1 DFQATT and CDR2 SNEGSKA (reference sequence). Deletions cut 0 bases from V and 5 bases from J, with 13 bases between. This CDR3 is built from 14 residues. As DNA, the CDR3 is TGCAGTGCTAGAGATCGAGGGGGAGGGACTGAAGCTTTCTTT. Translated, it gives CSARDRGGGTEAFF.

The CDR3 nucleotides are TGTGCCAGCATTGAGACTGAAGCTTTCTTT. Translated: CASIETEAFF. V is TRBV6-6 and J is TRBJ1-1; D is uncertain. Germline CDR1 MNHNY, CDR2 SVGAGI (reference sequence). This CDR3 region has 10 residues. V lost 7 bases to trimming and J lost 5 bases, with 5 bases between them.

This clonotype was detected many times. This sequence joins TRBV7-6 and TRBJ2-2, with 8 bases aligning to TRBD2. The CDR3 totals 13 residues. CDR1 and CDR2 from the germline V gene are SGHVS and FNYEAQ. Trimming at V came to 6 bases and at J to 6 bases, leaving 3 bases not matched to a gene. This CDR3 is CASRQAGAGELFF. DNA of the CDR3: TGTGCCAGCAGACAAGCGGGGGCCGGGGAGCTGTTTTTT.

The chain is built from TRBV24-1 and TRBJ2-3, with 7 bases matching TRBD1. Germline lookup yields CDR1 KGHDR and CDR2 SFDVKD. The ends lost 4 bases at V and 4 bases at J; junction bases unmatched: 10. The CDR3 consists of 16 residues. DNA of the CDR3: TGTGCCACCAGTGACGGGGACAGCTTTGGGGCAGATACGCAGTATTTT. It codes for CATSDGDSFGADTQYF.

The V gene is TRBV27, the J gene TRBJ2-1, with D perhaps matching TRBD2 (7 bases). Germline CDR1 is MNHEY and CDR2 is SMNVEV (reference sequence). Trimming cost V 2 bases and J 8 bases, with 16 bases left between them. The CDR3 is made up of 15 amino acids. The CDR3 is CASSLDEGGRDEQFF. The CDR3 bases are TGTGCCAGCAGTTTAGATGAGGGGGGGCGGGATGAGCAGTTCTTC.

The chain couples TRBV5-1 to TRBJ2-1, with D unresolved. V lost 5 bases, J lost 9 bases, and 15 bases lay in between. The length of the CDR3 is 13 residues. CDR1 and CDR2 from the germline V gene are SGHRS and YFSETQ. The CDR3 sequence: CASSFEAVGEQFF. Here the CDR3 DNA reads TGCGCCAGCAGTTTCGAGGCTGTGGGTGAGCAGTTCTTC.